These T cell receptor beta chains were read from a single sample in a study of T cell responses to AZD1222 COVID-19 vaccine. The method was immunoSEQ multiplex PCR; TCRdb's version includes in-frame clones alone and lacks a portion of them. The sample contains approximately 110,000 clones, about 87% of which appear only once. Sequences were derived from peripheral blood, sampled on day 0 of AZD1222 vaccination. These receptors came from an adult in good health. Both conserved end residues are part of each CDR3. A D gene is named only where the DNA matches it firmly. Clone size is stated in some rows and not others, as once, few, many or a class when expanded.

abundance,d_gene,j_gene,len,v_gene,CDR3nt,CDR3aa
.,TRBD1,TRBJ1-5,16,TRBV6-2/TRBV6-3,TGTGCCAGCAGTCCCTTTGGGACAGGGGGCAATCAGCCCCAGCATTTT,CASSPFGTGGNQPQHF
.,.,TRBJ1-2,13,TRBV10-1,TGCGCCAGCAGTGACTCCCGAATCTATGGCTACACCTTC,CASSDSRIYGYTF
once,.,TRBJ2-3,14,TRBV7-9,TGTGCCAGCAGCTTAGTGGGTAGCGCAGATACGCAGTATTTT,CASSLVGSADTQYF
.,TRBD1,TRBJ1-2,12,TRBV4-3,TGCGCCAGCAGCCGCGACAGGGATGGCTACACCTTC,CASSRDRDGYTF
medium-sized,.,TRBJ2-5,12,TRBV24-1,TGTGCCACCAGTGGAGGGCCAGAGACCCAGTACTTC,CATSGGPETQYF
.,.,TRBJ2-2,15,TRBV19,TGTGCCAGAAGAACAGGTAAGGGTGTCACCGGGGAGCTGTTTTTT,CARRTGKGVTGELFF
.,.,TRBJ2-7,16,TRBV28,TGTGCCAGCAGTTCAACCGGGGGAGCGGAGCACTACGAGCAGTACTTC,CASSSTGGAEHYEQYF
few,.,TRBJ1-6,18,TRBV27,TGTGCCAGCAGTTTAATGGGGCGAAAAAGCTCCTATAATTCACCCCTCCACTTT,CASSLMGRKSSYNSPLHF
once,.,TRBJ1-3,13,TRBV12-3/TRBV12-4,TGTGCCAGCCCTAAAAGCTCTGGAAACACCATATATTTT,CASPKSSGNTIYF
.,.,TRBJ1-1,14,TRBV7-9,TGTGCCAGCAGCTTAAGAGGTATGAACACTGAAGCTTTCTTT,CASSLRGMNTEAFF
.,TRBD2,TRBJ2-5,14,TRBV18,TGTGCCAGCTCACTTAACGGACTAGTGGAGACCCAGTACTTC,CASSLNGLVETQYF
.,.,TRBJ1-3,15,TRBV18,TGTGCCAGCTCACCACGGGCAGGGGATGGAAACACCATATATTTT,CASSPRAGDGNTIYF
.,.,TRBJ2-1,14,TRBV25-1,TGTGCCAGCAGTATGCGGACGGCGGGCAATGAGCAGTTCTTC,CASSMRTAGNEQFF
once,.,TRBJ2-7,17,TRBV28,TGTGCCAGCAGTTATGTCATGCGTGGGGATTCCCCCTACGAGCAGTACTTC,CASSYVMRGDSPYEQYF
.,.,TRBJ2-2,14,TRBV5-1,TGCGCCAGCAGCACCGACAGAAGTACCGGGGAGCTGTTTTTT,CASSTDRSTGELFF
.,.,TRBJ2-2,20,TRBV10-1,TGCGCCAGCAGACAACCACCGAAACCGACAGGCGGTAAGAACACCGGGGAGCTGTTTTTT,CASRQPPKPTGGKNTGELFF
.,.,TRBJ1-2,13,TRBV4-3,TGCGCCAGCAGCGCCCGGGACTTTAGTAGCTACACCTTC,CASSARDFSSYTF
.,TRBD2,TRBJ2-5,17,TRBV30,TGTGCCTGTTCTAGGGGGGAGGGACTAGCGCTATCAGAGACCCAGTACTTC,CACSRGEGLALSETQYF
.,TRBD1,TRBJ2-3,15,TRBV7-9,TGTGCCAGCAGGTTTACAGGGGATAGCACAGATACGCAGTATTTT,CASRFTGDSTDTQYF
.,TRBD1,TRBJ1-2,14,TRBV20-1,TGCAGTGCTAGTCAGGGGGTTACTAACTATGGCTACACCTTC,CSASQGVTNYGYTF
.,TRBD1,TRBJ1-6,16,TRBV6-5,TGTGCCAGCAGTTACACCATCGACAGGGGGGGATCACCCCTCCACTTT,CASSYTIDRGGSPLHF
few,.,TRBJ1-2,13,TRBV2,TGTGCCAGGAAGGAGTTTACTGGGGGCGGCTACACCTTC,CARKEFTGGGYTF
.,.,TRBJ1-5,14,TRBV12-5,TGTGCTAGTGGTTTGGCCAATGTACCTCAGCCCCAGCATTTT,CASGLANVPQPQHF
.,.,TRBJ1-6,15,TRBV7-3,TGTGCCAGCAGCTATTCATCACAGGGCGGATCACCCCTCCACTTT,CASSYSSQGGSPLHF
.,.,TRBJ2-7,14,TRBV11-2,TGTGCCAGCAGCCCACTAACGGGGTTCGACGAGCAGTACTTC,CASSPLTGFDEQYF
.,TRBD2,TRBJ2-3,18,TRBV3-1/TRBV3-2,TGTGCCAGCAGCCAACTAGCGGGAGGAGAGGGAAGGACAGATACGCAGTATTTT,CASSQLAGGEGRTDTQYF
.,TRBD1,TRBJ2-4,13,TRBV28,TGTGCCAGCAGTTTAAGACAGGGTAACATTCAGTACTTC,CASSLRQGNIQYF
.,TRBD1,TRBJ1-1,14,TRBV7-9,TGTGCCAGCAGCCCGTTGAGGGGGCGGACTGAAGCTTTCTTT,CASSPLRGRTEAFF
.,.,TRBJ2-3,15,TRBV29-1,TGCAGCGTTGTGGGGGGGCTCTTGAGCACAGATACGCAGTATTTT,CSVVGGLLSTDTQYF
.,.,TRBJ1-5,14,TRBV24-1,TGTGCCACCAGTGATCCCAGGGCCAATCAGCCCCAGCATTTT,CATSDPRANQPQHF
.,.,TRBJ1-3,15,TRBV11-3,TGTGCCAGCAGCTTAGTAGGTTTCTCTGGAAACACCATATATTTT,CASSLVGFSGNTIYF
.,.,TRBJ2-7,17,TRBV19,TGTGCCAGTAGCATTACTTCTTCAGGGCCCTCCCTACGCGAGCAGTACTTC,CASSITSSGPSLREQYF
.,TRBD1,TRBJ1-5,15,TRBV10-3,TGTGCCATCAGTGTCGATGGACAGGTCAATCAGCCCCAGCATTTT,CAISVDGQVNQPQHF
few,.,TRBJ1-1,15,TRBV11-1,TGTGCCAGCAGCCCTTCCCGGGCCTTAGGCACTGAAGCTTTCTTT,CASSPSRALGTEAFF
.,.,TRBJ1-5,13,TRBV6-5,TGTGCCAGCAGTCAGGGTTACAATCAGCCCCAGCATTTT,CASSQGYNQPQHF
once,TRBD1,TRBJ2-7,13,TRBV25-1,TGTGCCAGCAGTAAGCCGGGACAGGGAAGGCAGTACTTC,CASSKPGQGRQYF
.,.,TRBJ1-3,14,TRBV12-5,TGTGCTAGTGGTTTGACCATGTCTGGAAACACCATATATTTT,CASGLTMSGNTIYF
.,.,TRBJ1-4,15,TRBV7-8,TGTGCCAGCAGCTTAGTGTTGGGAAGTCGGGAAAAACTGTTTTTT,CASSLVLGSREKLFF